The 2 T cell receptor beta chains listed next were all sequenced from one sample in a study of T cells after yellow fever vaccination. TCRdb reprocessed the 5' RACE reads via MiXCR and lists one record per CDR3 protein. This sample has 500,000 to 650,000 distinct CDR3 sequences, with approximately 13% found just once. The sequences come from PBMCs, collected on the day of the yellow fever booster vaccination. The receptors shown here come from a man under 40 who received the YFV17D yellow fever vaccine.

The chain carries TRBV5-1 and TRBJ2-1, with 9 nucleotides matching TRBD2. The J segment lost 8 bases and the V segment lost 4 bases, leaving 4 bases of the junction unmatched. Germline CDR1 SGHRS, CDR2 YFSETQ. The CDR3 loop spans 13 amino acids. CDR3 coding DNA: TGCGCCAGCAGCCGAAGGACTAGCGATGAGCAGTTCTTC. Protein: CASSRRTSDEQFF.

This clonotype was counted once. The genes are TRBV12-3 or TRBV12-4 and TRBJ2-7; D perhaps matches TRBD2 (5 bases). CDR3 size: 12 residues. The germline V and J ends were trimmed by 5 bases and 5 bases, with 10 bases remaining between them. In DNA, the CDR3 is TGTGCCAGCAGTCGCCCGACTAACGAGCAGTACTTC. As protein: CASSRPTNEQYF.